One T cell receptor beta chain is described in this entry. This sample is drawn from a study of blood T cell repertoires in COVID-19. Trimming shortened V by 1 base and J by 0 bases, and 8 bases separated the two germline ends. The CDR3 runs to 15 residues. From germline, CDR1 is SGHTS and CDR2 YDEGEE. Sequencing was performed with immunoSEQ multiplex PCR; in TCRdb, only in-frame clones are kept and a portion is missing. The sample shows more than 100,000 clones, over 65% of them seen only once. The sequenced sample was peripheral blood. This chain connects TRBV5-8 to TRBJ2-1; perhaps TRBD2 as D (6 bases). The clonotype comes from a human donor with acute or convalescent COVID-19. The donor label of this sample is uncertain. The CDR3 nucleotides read TGTGCCAGCAGCTTGCACGGGAGCTCCTACAATGAGCAGTTCTTC. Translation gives CASSLHGSSYNEQFF.